A single sample gave rise to the 27 T cell receptor beta chains below, sequenced in a study of CD8 T cells in Susac syndrome (dated by TCRdb to between 2018 and 2021). Library generation was performed with the immunoSEQ multiplex PCR assay. RNA was extracted using the RNeasy kit, and about 0.45 to 1 ug of the RNA was reverse transcribed with random hexamers. Using fastp trimming at Q25 and MiXCR clonotype assembly, TCRdb reanalyzed the public sequencing data and kept in-frame beta chains. Merged by CDR3 protein, the rows form single entries marked with the most common genes and DNA. The sample yields some 400,000 distinct CDR3 sequences; around 83% were counted once. About 0.1% of the sample is taken by the ten largest. Material: CD8+ T cells from PBMCs. The receptors here all came from a human donor with multiple sclerosis.

This chain links TRBV5-4 with TRBJ1-1, with D possibly being TRBD1 (5 bases). This CDR3 is 13 amino acids long. CDR1 and CDR2 from the germline V gene are SGHNT and YYREEE (reference sequence). Trimming left V 4 bases short and J 5 bases short, with 12 bases between. CDR3 region: CASSGGPQTEAFF. For the CDR3, the DNA is TGTGCCAGCAGCGGGGGACCTCAGACTGAAGCTTTCTTT.

The chain combines TRBV30 with TRBJ2-7; D not certain. V gave up 1 base and J gave up 5 bases, with 18 bases separating them. The CDR3 is 15 residues long. In germline, CDR1 is GTSNPN, CDR2 SVGIG (reference sequence). CDR3 sequence (DNA): TGTGCCTGGAGTGCCCCGATGGCGAATTCGGACGAGCAGTACTTC. It is translated as CAWSAPMANSDEQYF. The full variable domain, in which reference TRBV30 and TRBJ2-7 provide the parts outside the CDR3, is SQTIHQWPATLVQPVGSPLSLECTVEGTSNPNLYWYRQAAGRGLQLLFYSVGIGQISSEVPQNLSASRPQDRQFILSSKKLLLSDSGFYLCAWSAPMANSDEQYFGPGTRLTVT.

The chain links TRBV6-1 to TRBJ2-4; D not resolved. The length of the CDR3 is 12 residues. Trimming removed 6 bases at V and 6 bases at J, with 9 bases between. The germline gives CDR1 MNHNS, CDR2 SASEGT. CDR3 nucleotides: TGTGCCAGCAGAACGGGCGTAAACATTCAGTACTTC. Amino acid sequence: CASRTGVNIQYF.

The rearrangement links TRBV7-9 to TRBJ2-3; 16 nucleotides match TRBD2. This CDR3 is 19 amino acids long. V trimming: 2 bases; J trimming: 2 bases; junction bases outside the gene matches: 7. Germline values: CDR1 SEHNR, CDR2 FQNEAQ (reference sequence). The CDR3 region has the DNA TGTGCCAGCAGCTTACCGGGACTAGCGGGAGGGCCCCCCACAGATACGCAGTATTTT. This sequence encodes CASSLPGLAGGPPTDTQYF.

V usage is TRBV2 and J usage is TRBJ2-5; 9 bases are a match to TRBD1. CDR1 is SNHLY, CDR2 FYNNEI, per germline. The length of the CDR3 is 16 residues. With 3 bases clipped from V and 4 bases from J, the junction kept 9 bases outside the gene matches. The CDR3 region is CASSEEGQGLGETQYF. CDR3 coding DNA: TGTGCCAGCAGTGAGGAAGGACAGGGGCTGGGAGAGACCCAGTACTTC.

The chain uses TRBV7-6 and TRBJ2-3; 8 bases align to TRBD2. The CDR3 totals 19 residues. Trimming cost V 6 bases and J 2 bases; bases outside gene matches: 19. Per germline, CDR1 SGHVS and CDR2 FNYEAQ. DNA for the CDR3: TGTGCCAGCAGAAATACAGGGAGCGGTAGCGGGACCCTCACAGATACGCAGTATTTT. Its translation is CASRNTGSGSGTLTDTQYF.

The V gene is TRBV27, the J gene TRBJ2-7; D is perhaps TRBD1 or TRBD2 (6 bases each). From germline, CDR1 is MNHEY and CDR2 SMNVEV (reference sequence). This CDR3 region has 13 residues. The V gene lost 5 bases and the J gene lost 2 bases, with 10 bases spanning the gap. The CDR3 DNA is TGTGCCAGCAGTGCCGGGGGCCCCTACGAGCAGTACTTC. Translated: CASSAGGPYEQYF.

J is TRBJ2-5 and V is TRBV6-5, with 16 bases aligning to TRBD2. The trim removed 2 bases at V and 1 base at J, leaving 7 bases unmatched. The germline CDR1 and CDR2 sequences are MNHEY and SVGAGI. There are 19 residues in the CDR3. The CDR3 DNA reads as TGTGCCAGCAGTTACGGGACTAGCGGGAGGGCCGCGGGCCAAGAGACCCAGTACTTC. This encodes CASSYGTSGRAAGQETQYF.

The chain links TRBV27 to TRBJ2-7, with TRBD2 matching over 13 bases. Per germline, CDR1 MNHEY and CDR2 SMNVEV (reference sequence). The CDR3 is made up of 15 amino acids. V shed 6 bases and J 7 bases; nucleotides not matched to a gene: 9. The CDR3 coding sequence is TGTGCCAGCAGCCCTGGACTAGCGGGAGTGCAGGAGCAGTACTTC. Its protein product is CASSPGLAGVQEQYF.

The rearrangement uses TRBV15 and TRBJ1-2; D remains unclear. The CDR3 is 13 amino acids. The V and J ends lost 1 base and 6 bases respectively, with 9 bases between them. Germline values: CDR1 LNHNV, CDR2 YYDKDF (reference sequence). The CDR3 DNA reads TGTGCCACCAGCAGAGTACGTCATGATGGCTACACCTTC. Residues: CATSRVRHDGYTF.

The chain has TRBV3-1 and TRBJ1-1, with D uncertain. Germline CDR1 and CDR2: LGHDT and YNNKEL (reference sequence). The V gene lost 1 base and the J gene lost 4 bases, with 10 bases spanning the gap. The CDR3 extends over 14 amino acids. CDR3 bases: TGTGCCAGCAGCCAAGGTGAGGGTACCACTGAAGCTTTCTTT. This sequence encodes CASSQGEGTTEAFF.

The J gene is TRBJ2-1, the V gene TRBV14; D is tentatively TRBD1 or TRBD2 (5 bases each). This CDR3 contains 16 residues. V was pared by 0 bases and J by 5 bases, with 14 bases between. Germline V gene data show CDR1 as SGHDN and CDR2 as FVKESK. The CDR3 protein is CASSQEGVHFNNEQFF. For the CDR3, the DNA is TGTGCCAGCAGCCAAGAGGGGGTTCACTTCAACAATGAGCAGTTCTTC. The variable domain in full, with the rest retrieved from reference TRBV14 and TRBJ2-1, is EAGVTQFPSHSVIEKGQTVTLRCDPISGHDNLYWYRRVMGKEIKFLLHFVKESKQDESGMPNNRFLAERTGGTYSTLKVQPAELEDSGVYFCASSQEGVHFNNEQFFGPGTRLTVL.

This clonotype was observed a single time. The chain combines TRBV29-1 with TRBJ2-5, with D perhaps given as TRBD1 or TRBD2 (6 bases each). CDR1 and CDR2 from the germline V gene are SQVTM and ANQGSEA. The CDR3 covers 16 residues. Trimming took 4 bases from V and 2 from J, leaving 20 bases between them. The CDR3: CSVGDRLGGLQETQYF. CDR3 nucleotides: TGCAGCGTTGGGGATCGGTTGGGGGGCCTTCAAGAGACCCAGTACTTC.

The chain couples TRBV19 to TRBJ2-1; 14 nucleotides agree with TRBD2. CDR3 length: 15 residues. Germline V gene sequence: CDR1 LNHDA, CDR2 SQIVND (reference sequence). Germline trimming cut 8 bases from V and 8 bases from J; bases unmatched to any gene: 8. The DNA of the CDR3 is TGTGCCAGTCGACTAGCGGGAGGGCCCGTGCATGAGCAGTTCTTC. It translates to CASRLAGGPVHEQFF. Full variable domain (outside the CDR3, taken from reference TRBV19 and TRBJ2-1): DGGITQSPKYLFRKEGQNVTLSCEQNLNHDAMYWYRQDPGQGLRLIYYSQIVNDFQKGDIAEGYSVSREKKESFPLTVTSAQKNPTAFYLCASRLAGGPVHEQFFGPGTRLTVL.

The chain recombines TRBV4-2 with TRBJ2-1, with 8 bases aligning to TRBD2. CDR3 size: 19 residues. Trimming took 0 bases from V and 2 from J; bases not matched to a gene: 12. Germline CDR1 is LGHNA and CDR2 is YNFKEQ. The CDR3 DNA is TGTGCCAGCAGCCAAGATTCCAGCGGGAGTATCGTCACCTACAATGAGCAGTTCTTC. This codes for CASSQDSSGSIVTYNEQFF.

The V call is TRBV11-2, the J call TRBJ1-1; D gene uncertain. With 2 bases removed from V and 5 bases from J, the gap between germline ends came to 12 bases. The CDR3 sequence is 14 residues long. Germline V lookup: CDR1 SGHAT, CDR2 FQNNGV. For the CDR3, the DNA is TGTGCCAGCAGCTTATGGACGGGCAGGACTGAAGCTTTCTTT. Translating it yields CASSLWTGRTEAFF.

The rearrangement uses TRBV30 and TRBJ1-3; D is undetermined. The CDR3 extends over 13 amino acids. V was trimmed by 1 base and J by 3 bases, leaving 7 bases between them. The germline V gene encodes CDR1 GTSNPN and CDR2 SVGIG (reference sequence). The CDR3 sequence: CAWSEIGGNTIYF. CDR3 bases: TGTGCCTGGAGTGAAATTGGTGGAAACACCATATATTTT.

This chain uses TRBV10-3 with TRBJ1-6; no clear D gene. The V and J ends lost 0 bases and 3 bases respectively, with 6 bases between them. Germline V gives CDR1 ENHRY, CDR2 SYGVKD. CDR3 length: 15 residues. CDR3: CAISESLFYNSPLHF. The CDR3 DNA sequence: TGTGCCATCAGTGAGTCGTTATTCTATAATTCACCCCTCCACTTT.

This clonotype was seen just once. The genes are TRBV27 and TRBJ1-5; D not certain. The CDR3 has 14 amino acids. Germline V gene data show CDR1 as MNHEY and CDR2 as SMNVEV (reference sequence). V dropped 5 bases and J dropped 1 base, with 9 bases sitting between them. CDR3 sequence reads: CASSPIISNQPQHF. CDR3 coding DNA: TGTGCCAGCAGTCCGATCATAAGCAATCAGCCCCAGCATTTT.

The chain links TRBV6-1 to TRBJ2-7; 7 bases line up with TRBD1. The CDR3 runs to 15 residues. Germline V gene sequence: CDR1 MNHNS, CDR2 SASEGT. Trimming at V came to 3 bases and at J to 3 bases, leaving 8 bases not matched to a gene. CDR3 in amino acids: CASSEVTGSGYEQYF. The CDR3 DNA reads as TGTGCCAGCAGTGAGGTGACAGGGTCGGGCTACGAGCAGTACTTC.

This clonotype has more than one count but fewer than ten. This chain links TRBV15 with TRBJ2-7; D uncertain. Trimming took off 0 bases at V and 0 bases at J, with 9 bases between the two ends. There are 15 residues in the CDR3. Germline values: CDR1 LNHNV, CDR2 YYDKDF (reference sequence). The CDR3: CATSRDLTGSYEQYF. The CDR3 DNA is TGTGCCACCAGCAGAGATCTAACGGGCTCCTACGAGCAGTACTTC.

This chain joins TRBV5-5 and TRBJ2-6; no definite D call. CDR1 and CDR2 (germline): SGHKS, YYEKEE (reference sequence). V was cut by 4 bases and J by 0 bases, with 11 bases left in between. This CDR3 comprises 16 residues. The chain's CDR3 is CASSADGSSGANVLTF. In nucleotides, the CDR3 is TGTGCCAGCAGCGCGGACGGTAGCTCTGGGGCCAACGTCCTGACTTTC.

The V gene is TRBV5-1, the J gene TRBJ2-2, with TRBD1 identical over 10 bases. Germline CDR1 SGHRS, CDR2 YFSETQ. J was trimmed by 1 base and V by 4 bases; bases with no gene match: 10. The CDR3 extends over 18 amino acids. CDR3 nucleotides: TGCGCCAGCAGCATTCCGCCCGGGACAGGGGAGAACACCGGGGAGCTGTTTTTT. This gives the protein CASSIPPGTGENTGELFF. The full variable domain, completed using reference TRBV5-1 and TRBJ2-2, is KAGVTQTPRYLIKTRGQQVTLSCSPISGHRSVSWYQQTPGQGLQFLFEYFSETQRNKGNFPGRFSGRQFSNSRSEMNVSTLELGDSALYLCASSIPPGTGENTGELFFGEGSRLTVL.

Only a few counts were recorded for this clonotype. The chain carries TRBV2 and TRBJ2-7; no clear D. The V gene's germline CDR1 is SNHLY and CDR2 FYNNEI. This CDR3 comprises 11 residues. Trimming took off 6 bases at V and 7 bases at J, with 10 bases between the two ends. DNA for the CDR3: TGTGCCAGCAGGCGCGCGGCTGAGCAGTACTTC. Amino acid sequence: CASRRAAEQYF. The full variable domain, with the rest looked up from reference TRBV2 and TRBJ2-7, is EPEVTQTPSHQVTQMGQEVILRCVPISNHLYFYWYRQILGQKVEFLVSFYNNEISEKSEIFDDQFSVERPDGSNFTLKIRSTKLEDSAMYFCASRRAAEQYFGPGTRLTVT.

The chain is built from TRBV6-5 and TRBJ2-1; 7 bases agree with TRBD1. Germline values: CDR1 MNHEY, CDR2 SVGAGI. The CDR3 is made up of 14 amino acids. The J segment lost 7 bases and the V segment lost 0 bases, leaving 3 bases of the junction unmatched. The CDR3 reads CASSYSGTANEQFF. The CDR3 DNA reads TGTGCCAGCAGTTACTCTGGGACAGCAAATGAGCAGTTCTTC.

The chain couples TRBV12-3 or TRBV12-4 to TRBJ1-1; D is ambiguous. The CDR3 spans 14 residues. Between the trimmed V and J ends, which lost 6 bases and 0 bases, there was a span of 11 bases. This chain's CDR3 is CASSALDLNTEAFF. The DNA for the CDR3 is TGTGCCAGCAGCGCACTCGATTTGAACACTGAAGCTTTCTTT.

The rearrangement uses TRBV29-1 and TRBJ2-7; TRBD1 matches at 7 bases. CDR1 is SQVTM, CDR2 ANQGSEA, per germline. The trim removed 8 bases at V and 0 bases at J, leaving 7 bases unmatched. The CDR3 contains 13 residues. The DNA for the CDR3 is TGCAGCTGCCGGGACAGTGGCTCCTACGAGCAGTACTTC. This gives the protein CSCRDSGSYEQYF.